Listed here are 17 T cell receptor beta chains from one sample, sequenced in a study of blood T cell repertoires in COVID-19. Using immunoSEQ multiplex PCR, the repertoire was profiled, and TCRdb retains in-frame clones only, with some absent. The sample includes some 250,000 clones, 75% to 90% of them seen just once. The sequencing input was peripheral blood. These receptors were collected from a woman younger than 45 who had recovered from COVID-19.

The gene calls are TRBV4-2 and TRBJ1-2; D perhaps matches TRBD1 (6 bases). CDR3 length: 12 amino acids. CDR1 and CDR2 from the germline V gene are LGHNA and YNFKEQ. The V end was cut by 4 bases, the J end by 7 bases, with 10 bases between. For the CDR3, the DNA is TGTGCCAGCAGCCTACAGGGTGGTGGCTACACCTTC. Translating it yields CASSLQGGGYTF.

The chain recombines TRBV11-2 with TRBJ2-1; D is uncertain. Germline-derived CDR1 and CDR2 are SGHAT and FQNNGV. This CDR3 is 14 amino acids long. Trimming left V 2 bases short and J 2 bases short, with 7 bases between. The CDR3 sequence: CASSLTATYNEQFF. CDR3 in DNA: TGTGCCAGCAGCTTAACAGCAACCTACAATGAGCAGTTCTTC.

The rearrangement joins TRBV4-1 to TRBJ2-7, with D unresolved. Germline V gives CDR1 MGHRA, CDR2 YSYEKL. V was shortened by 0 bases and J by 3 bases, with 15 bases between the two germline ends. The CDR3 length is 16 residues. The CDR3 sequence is CASSQDRVPVSYEQYF. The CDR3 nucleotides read TGCGCCAGCAGCCAAGATCGGGTCCCGGTCAGCTACGAGCAGTACTTC.

The CDR3 DNA sequence: TGTGCCATCTTGGTGGCAGGGGTCTCTGGAAACACCATATATTTT. Protein sequence: CAILVAGVSGNTIYF. The rearrangement uses TRBV10-3 and TRBJ1-3, with D maybe TRBD1 (6 bases). Germline CDR1 reads ENHRY; CDR2 reads SYGVKD. This CDR3 region has 15 residues. V gave up 8 bases and J gave up 0 bases, with 14 bases separating them.

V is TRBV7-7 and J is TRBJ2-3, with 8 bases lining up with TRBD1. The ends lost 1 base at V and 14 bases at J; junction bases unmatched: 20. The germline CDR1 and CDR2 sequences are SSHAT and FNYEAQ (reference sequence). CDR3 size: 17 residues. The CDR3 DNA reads TGTGCCAGCAGCTTAGGCCCCCCCACAGGGGGGTGTCGCTTTGTGTATTTT. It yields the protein CASSLGPPTGGCRFVYF. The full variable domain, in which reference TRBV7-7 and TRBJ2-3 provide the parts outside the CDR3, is GAGVSQSPRYKVTKRGQDVTLRCDPISSHATLYWYQQALGQGPEFLTYFNYEAQPDKSGLPSDRFSAERPEGSISTLTIQRTEQRDSAMYRCASSLGPPTGGCRFVYFGPGTRLTVL.

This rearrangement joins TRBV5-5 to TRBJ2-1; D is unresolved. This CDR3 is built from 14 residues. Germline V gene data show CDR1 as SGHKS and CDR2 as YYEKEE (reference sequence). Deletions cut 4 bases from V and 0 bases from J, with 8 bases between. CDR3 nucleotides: TGTGCCAGCAGCCACCTGAGCTCCTACAATGAGCAGTTCTTC. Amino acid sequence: CASSHLSSYNEQFF. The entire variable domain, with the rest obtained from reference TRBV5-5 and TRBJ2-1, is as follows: DAGVTQSPTHLIKTRGQQVTLRCSPISGHKSVSWYQQVLGQGPQFIFQYYEKEERGRGNFPDRFSARQFPNYSSELNVNALLLGDSALYLCASSHLSSYNEQFFGPGTRLTVL.

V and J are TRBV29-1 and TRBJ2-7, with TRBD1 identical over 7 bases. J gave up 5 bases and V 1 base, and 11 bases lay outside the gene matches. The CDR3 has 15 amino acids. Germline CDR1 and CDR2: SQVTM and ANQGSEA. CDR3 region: CSVEADRDPTNEQYF. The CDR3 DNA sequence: TGCAGCGTTGAAGCCGACAGGGACCCCACCAACGAGCAGTACTTC.

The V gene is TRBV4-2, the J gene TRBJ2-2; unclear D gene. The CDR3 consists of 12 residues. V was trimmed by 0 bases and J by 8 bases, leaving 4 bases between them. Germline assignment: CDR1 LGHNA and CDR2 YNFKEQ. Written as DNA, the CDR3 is TGTGCCAGCAGCCAAGATGAGGGGGAGCTGTTTTTT. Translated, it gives CASSQDEGELFF.

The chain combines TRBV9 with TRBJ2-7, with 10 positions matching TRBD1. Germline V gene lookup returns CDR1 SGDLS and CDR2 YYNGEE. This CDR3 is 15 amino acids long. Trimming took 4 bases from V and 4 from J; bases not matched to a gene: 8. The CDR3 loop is CASSRTGTGVYEQYF. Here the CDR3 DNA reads TGTGCCAGCAGCCGGACCGGGACAGGGGTTTACGAGCAGTACTTC. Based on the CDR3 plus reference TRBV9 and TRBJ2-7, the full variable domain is DSGVTQTPKHLITATGQRVTLRCSPRSGDLSVYWYQQSLDQGLQFLIQYYNGEERAKGNILERFSAQQFPDLHSELNLSSLELGDSALYFCASSRTGTGVYEQYFGPGTRLTVT.

Written as DNA, the CDR3 is TGTGCCAGCAGACCAACCCCCAGGGAGGACGAGCAGTACTTC. Encoded protein: CASRPTPREDEQYF. The genes are TRBV2 and TRBJ2-7; tentatively, D is TRBD2 (6 bases). The CDR3 covers 14 residues. Germline V lookup: CDR1 SNHLY, CDR2 FYNNEI. With 6 bases removed from V and 5 bases from J, the gap between germline ends came to 17 bases.

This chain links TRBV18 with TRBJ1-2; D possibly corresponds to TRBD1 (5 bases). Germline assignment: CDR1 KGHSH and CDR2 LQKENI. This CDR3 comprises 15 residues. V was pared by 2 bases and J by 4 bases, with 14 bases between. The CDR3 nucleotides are TGTGCCAGCTCACCAGGGATAGGGGCACCCTATGGCTACACCTTC. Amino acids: CASSPGIGAPYGYTF.

The CDR3 coding sequence is TGCGCCAGCAGCCATAACAGGGTTGGGTATGGCTACACCTTC. This sequence encodes CASSHNRVGYGYTF. The chain uses TRBV4-1 and TRBJ1-2; TRBD1 is a possible D gene (6 bases). V was shortened by 3 bases and J by 5 bases, with 13 bases between the two germline ends. CDR1 is MGHRA and CDR2 is YSYEKL in the germline V gene. The CDR3 consists of 14 residues.

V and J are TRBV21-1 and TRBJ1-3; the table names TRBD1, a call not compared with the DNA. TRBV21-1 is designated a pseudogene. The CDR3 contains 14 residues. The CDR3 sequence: CARTGGNSGNTIYF. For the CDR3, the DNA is TGTGCCAGGACAGGGGGTAACTCTGGAAACACCATATATTTT.

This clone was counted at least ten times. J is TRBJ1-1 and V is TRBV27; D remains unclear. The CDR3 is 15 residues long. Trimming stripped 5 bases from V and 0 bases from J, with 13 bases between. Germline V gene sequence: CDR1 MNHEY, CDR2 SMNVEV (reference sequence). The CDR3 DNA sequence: TGTGCCAGCAGTGAAACATTTATGGTGAACACTGAAGCTTTCTTT. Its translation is CASSETFMVNTEAFF.

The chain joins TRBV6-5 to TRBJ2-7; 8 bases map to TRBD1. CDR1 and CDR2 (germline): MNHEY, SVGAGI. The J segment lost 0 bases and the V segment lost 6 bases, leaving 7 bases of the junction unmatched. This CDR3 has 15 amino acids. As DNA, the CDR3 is TGTGCCAGCAGCAAGGACAGGGCCAGCTCCTACGAGCAGTACTTC. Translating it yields CASSKDRASSYEQYF.

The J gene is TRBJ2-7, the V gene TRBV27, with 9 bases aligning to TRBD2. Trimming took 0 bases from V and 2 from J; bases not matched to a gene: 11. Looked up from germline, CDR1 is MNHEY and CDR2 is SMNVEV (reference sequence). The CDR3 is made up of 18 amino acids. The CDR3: CASSLSVVAGALAYEQYF. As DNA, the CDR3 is TGTGCCAGCAGTTTATCGGTGGTAGCGGGGGCCCTTGCCTACGAGCAGTACTTC.

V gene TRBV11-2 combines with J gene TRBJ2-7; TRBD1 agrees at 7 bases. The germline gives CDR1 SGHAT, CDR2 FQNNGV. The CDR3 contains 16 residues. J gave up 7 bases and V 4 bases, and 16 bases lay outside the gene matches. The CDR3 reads CASSSIKRQGVKEQYF. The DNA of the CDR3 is TGTGCCAGCAGCTCAATTAAACGACAGGGAGTCAAAGAGCAGTACTTC.